A selection of T cell receptor beta chains follows, all from one sample in a study of blood T cell repertoires in COVID-19. Sequencing was performed with immunoSEQ multiplex PCR; in TCRdb, only in-frame clones are kept and a portion is missing. The table records 220,000 or so clones, around 82% of them present only once. The sequencing input was peripheral blood. These TCRs come from a woman in her sixties with acute or convalescent COVID-19. CDR3s include the opening cysteine and the closing phenylalanine or tryptophan. A D gene is named only where the DNA matches it firmly.

TRBV9	TRBD2	TRBJ2-1	CASSVAALAGNNEQFF
TRBV19	NA	TRBJ1-2	CASTDSVRTYGYTF
TRBV10-3	NA	TRBJ2-3	CAIRGADTQYF
TRBV6-2/TRBV6-3	TRBD2	TRBJ2-2	CASSVIAGITGELFF
TRBV28	NA	TRBJ2-2	CASMGLAFQTEGTGELFF
TRBV7-9	TRBD2	TRBJ2-5	CASSWSGAGETQYF
TRBV9	NA	TRBJ1-1	CASSPSYRVNTEAFF
TRBV5-1	TRBD2	TRBJ2-1	CASSLSGGSNNEQFF
TRBV15	TRBD2	TRBJ2-2	CATSRDPTREGGELFF
TRBV7-2	NA	TRBJ2-2	CASSLVAGWPTNTGELFF
TRBV19	NA	TRBJ1-5	CASSIGFNQPQHF
TRBV7-9	TRBD2	TRBJ2-5	CASSFSGGNQETQYF
TRBV10-3	TRBD1	TRBJ2-1	CATTGTANREQFF
TRBV5-6	NA	TRBJ2-1	CASSLALSRGDEQFF
TRBV5-1	TRBD1	TRBJ2-7	CASSLTTGGYEQYF
TRBV6-5	NA	TRBJ1-1	CASSEGRINEAFF
TRBV5-5	NA	TRBJ2-1	CASSFREYNEQFF
TRBV5-1	TRBD2	TRBJ2-1	CASSSQVTSGNEQFF
TRBV5-6	TRBD1	TRBJ2-1	CASSLRGRSPQFF
TRBV27	TRBD1	TRBJ2-1	CASSFKGQGFYNEQFF
TRBV19	TRBD1	TRBJ1-1	CASGTGRDTEAFF
TRBV6-2/TRBV6-3	NA	TRBJ1-5	CASSYPGSNQPQHF
TRBV29-1	NA	TRBJ1-1	CSVDDWEGKFAEAFF
TRBV15	TRBD2	TRBJ2-3	CATSRDAERGGLNTQYF
TRBV3-1/TRBV3-2	TRBD1	TRBJ1-2	CASSQRTGNYGYTF
TRBV15	NA	TRBJ1-2	CATSRDAGYYTQGYTF
TRBV27	TRBD1	TRBJ2-7	CASRPDRSSYEQYF
TRBV6-5	TRBD2	TRBJ2-1	CASSYSGGLAGHQFF
TRBV5-8	NA	TRBJ2-3	CASSLERASGTDTQYF
TRBV6-1	NA	TRBJ1-2	CASSEADSFYGYTF
TRBV7-9	TRBD2	TRBJ2-3	CASSSRGTSGRGPQYF
TRBV5-6	TRBD1	TRBJ1-1	CASTQGDTEAFF
TRBV27	NA	TRBJ1-1	CASSRTKYTEAFF